A selection of T cell receptor beta chains follows, all from one sample in a study of T cells after yellow fever vaccination. TCRdb passed the 5' RACE reads through MiXCR, listing each CDR3 protein once. The sample lists about 340,000 distinct CDR3 sequences; 8.7% were seen once. Here the sequenced sample was PBMCs, taken on the day of the first yellow fever vaccination. Receptors originate from a man aged 18-30 years who received the YFV17D yellow fever vaccine. CDR3s include the opening cysteine and the closing phenylalanine or tryptophan.

V,length,J,CDR3
TRBV2,12,TRBJ1-1,CASTEGYTEAFF
TRBV7-9,16,TRBJ2-1,CASSPRPGLAGNEQFF
TRBV20-1,16,TRBJ2-3,CSARDRQRTSTDTQYF
TRBV10-2,15,TRBJ2-2,CASSDPQGVGGELFF
TRBV9,16,TRBJ2-4,CASSVSPILAKNIQYF
TRBV23-1,15,TRBJ1-1,CASSQPTGENTEDFF
TRBV20-1,15,TRBJ1-2,CSAPSGDRGIYGYTF
TRBV12-3/TRBV12-4,12,TRBJ1-2,CASRRTAYGYTF
TRBV19,13,TRBJ1-5,CASTRGVGQPQHF
TRBV19,14,TRBJ1-1,CASSSPGRNTEAFF
TRBV5-6,15,TRBJ2-7,CASSLGHIFGYEQYF
TRBV5-4,15,TRBJ1-1,CASSFKSGGDTEAFF
TRBV6-6,12,TRBJ1-2,CASRGQFYGYTF
TRBV5-1,14,TRBJ2-2,CASSLAADTGELFF
TRBV5-1,16,TRBJ1-4,CASRPQGAGRNEKLFF
TRBV9,17,TRBJ1-1,CASSDRQGLSRSSEAFF
TRBV24-1,16,TRBJ2-1,CATSDSRGGLVNEQFF
TRBV19,13,TRBJ1-5,CASSPTENQPQHF
TRBV4-3,17,TRBJ2-2,CASSQTVGPVGTGELFF
TRBV15,17,TRBJ2-5,CATSRALSGGATQTQYF
TRBV6-2/TRBV6-3,11,TRBJ1-2,CGTGGFNGYTF
TRBV7-9,14,TRBJ2-5,CASSSAGGQETQYF
TRBV20-1,16,TRBJ2-3,CSARERETRPLGTQYF
TRBV7-2,17,TRBJ2-1,CASSLLGTSGGAFEQFF
TRBV27,15,TRBJ1-4,CASSPQLTTNEKLFF
TRBV5-1,14,TRBJ2-3,CASSLFGATDTQYF
TRBV5-1,15,TRBJ2-5,CASSLGGRHSETQYF